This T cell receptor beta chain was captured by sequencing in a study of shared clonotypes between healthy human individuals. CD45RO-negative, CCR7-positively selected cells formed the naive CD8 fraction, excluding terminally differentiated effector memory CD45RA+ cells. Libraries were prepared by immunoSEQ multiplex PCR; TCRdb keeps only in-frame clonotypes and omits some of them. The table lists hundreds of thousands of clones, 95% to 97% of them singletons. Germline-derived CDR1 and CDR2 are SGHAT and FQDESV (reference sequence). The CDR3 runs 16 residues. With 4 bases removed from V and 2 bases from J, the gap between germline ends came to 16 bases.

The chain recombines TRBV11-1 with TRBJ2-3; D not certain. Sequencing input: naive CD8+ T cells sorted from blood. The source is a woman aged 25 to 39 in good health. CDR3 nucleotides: TGTGCCAGCAGCTACGGACCGGGCCTCCACACAGATACGCAGTATTTT. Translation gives CASSYGPGLHTDTQYF.